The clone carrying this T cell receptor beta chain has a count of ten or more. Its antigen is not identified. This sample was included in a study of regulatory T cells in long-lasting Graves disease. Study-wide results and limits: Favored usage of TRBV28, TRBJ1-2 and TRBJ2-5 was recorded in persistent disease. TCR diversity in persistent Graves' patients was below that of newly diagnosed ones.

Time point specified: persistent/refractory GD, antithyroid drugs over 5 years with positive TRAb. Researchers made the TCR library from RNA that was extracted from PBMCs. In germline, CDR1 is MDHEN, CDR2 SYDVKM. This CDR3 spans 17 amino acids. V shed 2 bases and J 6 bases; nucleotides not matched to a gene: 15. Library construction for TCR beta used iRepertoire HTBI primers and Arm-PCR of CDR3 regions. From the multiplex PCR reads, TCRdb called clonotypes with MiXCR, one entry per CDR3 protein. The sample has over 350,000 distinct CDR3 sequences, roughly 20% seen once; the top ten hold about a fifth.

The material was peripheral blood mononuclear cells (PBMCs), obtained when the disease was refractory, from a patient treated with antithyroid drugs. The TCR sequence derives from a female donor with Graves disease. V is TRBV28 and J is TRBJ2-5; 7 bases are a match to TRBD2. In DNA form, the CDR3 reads TGTGCCAGCAGTTTACCTTCGGGACTAAAGACCCATCAGACCCAGTACTTC. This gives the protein CASSLPSGLKTHQTQYF.